This T cell receptor (beta chain) originates from a study of identical twins. This clonotype occurred a few times. The cDNA had a unique molecular identifier and a template-switch universal primer site. TCRdb reprocessed the 5' RACE reads via MiXCR and lists one record per CDR3 protein. The sample carries about 890,000 distinct CDR3 sequences, 9% to 15% recorded once. The CDR3 contains 15 residues. Germline V gene data show CDR1 as SGHRS and CDR2 as YFSETQ. V trimming: 4 bases; J trimming: 8 bases; junction bases outside the gene matches: 8. Another study also made use of these data, one on yellow fever vaccine responses in identical twins.

The sequence was obtained from a woman under 30 in good health. The chain recombines TRBV5-1 with TRBJ1-6; 8 positions match TRBD1. Specimen: PBMCs. The CDR3 bases are TGCGCCAGCAGCAAAAGGACAGGGCCGGATTCACCCCTCCACTTT. Protein sequence: CASSKRTGPDSPLHF. Looking up the rest from reference TRBV5-1 and TRBJ1-6 gives the full variable domain: KAGVTQTPRYLIKTRGQQVTLSCSPISGHRSVSWYQQTPGQGLQFLFEYFSETQRNKGNFPGRFSGRQFSNSRSEMNVSTLELGDSALYLCASSKRTGPDSPLHFGNGTRLTVT.